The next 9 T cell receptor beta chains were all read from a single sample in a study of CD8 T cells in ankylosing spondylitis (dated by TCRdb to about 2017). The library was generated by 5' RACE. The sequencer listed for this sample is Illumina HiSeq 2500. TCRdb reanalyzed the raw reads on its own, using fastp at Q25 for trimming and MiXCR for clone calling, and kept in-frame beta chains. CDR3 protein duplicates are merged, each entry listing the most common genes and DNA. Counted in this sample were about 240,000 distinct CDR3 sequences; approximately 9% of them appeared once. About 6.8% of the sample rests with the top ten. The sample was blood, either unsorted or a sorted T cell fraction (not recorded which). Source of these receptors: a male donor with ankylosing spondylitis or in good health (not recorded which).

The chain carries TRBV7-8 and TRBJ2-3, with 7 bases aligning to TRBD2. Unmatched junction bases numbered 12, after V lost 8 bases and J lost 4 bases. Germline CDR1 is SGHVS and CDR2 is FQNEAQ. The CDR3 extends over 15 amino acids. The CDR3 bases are TGTGCCAGCCGGGGGTGGCAGGGAGGGGCAGATACGCAGTATTTT. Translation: CASRGWQGGADTQYF.

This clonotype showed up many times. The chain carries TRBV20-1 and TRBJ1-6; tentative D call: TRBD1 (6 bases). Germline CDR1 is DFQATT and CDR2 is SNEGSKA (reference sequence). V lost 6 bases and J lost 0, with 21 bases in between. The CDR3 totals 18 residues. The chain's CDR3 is CSAVDPGHPSSYNSPLHF. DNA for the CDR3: TGCAGTGCGGTAGACCCGGGACACCCGAGCTCCTATAATTCACCCCTCCACTTT.

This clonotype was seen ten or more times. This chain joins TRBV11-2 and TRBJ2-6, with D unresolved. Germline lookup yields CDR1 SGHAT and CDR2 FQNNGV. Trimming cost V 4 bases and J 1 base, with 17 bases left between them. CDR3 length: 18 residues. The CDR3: CASSSIVGVTSGANVLTF. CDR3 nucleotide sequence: TGTGCCAGCAGCTCGATTGTGGGCGTCACGTCTGGGGCCAACGTCCTGACTTTC. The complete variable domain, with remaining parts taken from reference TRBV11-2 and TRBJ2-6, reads EAGVAQSPRYKIIEKRQSVAFWCNPISGHATLYWYQQILGQGPKLLIQFQNNGVVDDSQLPKDRFSAERLKGVDSTLKIQPAKLEDSAVYLCASSSIVGVTSGANVLTFGAGSRLTVL.

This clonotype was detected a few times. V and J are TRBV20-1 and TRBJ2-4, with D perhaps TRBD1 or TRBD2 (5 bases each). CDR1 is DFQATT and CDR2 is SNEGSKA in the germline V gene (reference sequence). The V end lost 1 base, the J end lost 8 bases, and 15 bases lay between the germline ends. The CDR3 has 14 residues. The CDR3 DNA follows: TGCAGTGCTAGAGGGCCGGACATGGAGGACATTCAGTACTTC. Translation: CSARGPDMEDIQYF.

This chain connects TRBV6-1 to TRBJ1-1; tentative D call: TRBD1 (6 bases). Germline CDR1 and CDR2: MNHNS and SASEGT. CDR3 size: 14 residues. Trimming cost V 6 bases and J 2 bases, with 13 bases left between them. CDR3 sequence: CASSSTGINTEAFF. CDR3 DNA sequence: TGTGCCAGCAGCTCCACAGGGATTAACACTGAAGCTTTCTTT.

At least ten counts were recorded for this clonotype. In nucleotides, the CDR3 is TGTGCCAGCAGCCCAAGTGCGATGGATGAGCAGTTCTTC. Protein product: CASSPSAMDEQFF. The gene calls are TRBV11-3 and TRBJ2-1; D is uncertain. Trimming took off 5 bases at V and 8 bases at J, with 13 bases between the two ends. The CDR3 contains 13 residues. Germline CDR1 is SGHNT and CDR2 is YENEEA.

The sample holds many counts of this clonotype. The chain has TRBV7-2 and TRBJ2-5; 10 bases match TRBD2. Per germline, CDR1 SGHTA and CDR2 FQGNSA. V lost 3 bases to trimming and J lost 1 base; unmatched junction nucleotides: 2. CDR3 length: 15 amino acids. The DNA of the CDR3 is TGTGCCAGCAGCTTTACTAGCGGGGTCCAAGAGACCCAGTACTTC. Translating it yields CASSFTSGVQETQYF.

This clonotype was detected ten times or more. DNA of the CDR3: TGTGCCAGCAGCTTAGTGGAGAATCAGCCCCAGCATTTT. It yields the protein CASSLVENQPQHF. The chain employs TRBV7-2 and TRBJ1-5; no definite D call. The CDR3 runs 13 residues. Trimming removed 1 base from V and 4 bases from J, with 5 bases in between. Germline loops: CDR1 SGHTA, CDR2 FQGNSA.

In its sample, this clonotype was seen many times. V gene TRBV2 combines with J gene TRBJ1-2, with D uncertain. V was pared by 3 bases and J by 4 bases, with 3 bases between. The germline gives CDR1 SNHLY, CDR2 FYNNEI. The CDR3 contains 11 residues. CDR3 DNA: TGTGCCAGCAGTGATGTCTATGGCTACACCTTC. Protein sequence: CASSDVYGYTF.